The 8 T cell receptor beta chains in this list originate from one sample, sequenced in a study of blood T cell repertoires in COVID-19. Assay: immunoSEQ multiplex PCR; the TCRdb copy retains only in-frame clones and omits some. The data hold 200,000 to 250,000 clones, with about nine tenths observed a single time. What was sequenced was peripheral blood. The source of these receptors is a man aged 45-60 years with acute or convalescent COVID-19.

The chain carries TRBV6-5 and TRBJ2-5; D call uncertain. Germline CDR1 reads MNHEY; CDR2 reads SVGAGI. CDR3 length: 13 amino acids. Trimming shortened V by 6 bases and J by 2 bases, and 10 bases separated the two germline ends. As DNA, the CDR3 is TGTGCCAGCAGCCGGAGAGAGCAAGAGACCCAGTACTTC. Translating gives CASSRREQETQYF.

J is TRBJ1-3 and V is TRBV5-1; TRBD1 matches at 8 bases. V was pared by 4 bases and J by 8 bases, with 11 bases of the junction left unmatched. The CDR3 consists of 15 residues. CDR1 is SGHRS and CDR2 is YFSETQ in the germline V gene. DNA of the CDR3: TGCGCCAGCAGCCCGAGGACAGGGTTGTCGGACACCATATATTTT. Encoded protein: CASSPRTGLSDTIYF.

The chain has TRBV9 and TRBJ1-2, with D tentatively TRBD1 (5 bases). This CDR3 contains 15 residues. V gave up 0 bases and J gave up 3 bases, with 12 bases separating them. The germline CDR1 and CDR2 sequences are SGDLS and YYNGEE. The DNA for the CDR3 is TGTGCCAGCAGCGTAGGAGGGACTTCAGACTATGGCTACACCTTC. Translated, it gives CASSVGGTSDYGYTF.

This chain connects TRBV3-1 (or the pseudogene TRBV3-2) to TRBJ1-2; D might be TRBD1 (6 bases). Germline V CDR1 and CDR2: LGHDT, YNNKEL (reference sequence). This CDR3 comprises 13 residues. With 3 bases removed from V and 7 bases from J, the gap between germline ends came to 12 bases. This CDR3 reads CASSQTGGGGYTF. The DNA of the CDR3 is TGTGCCAGCAGCCAGACAGGAGGAGGTGGCTACACCTTC.

Details on this clone: The junction does not match germline at one end; this may be a read error. The gene calls are TRBV13 and TRBJ1-1; 7 bases match TRBD1. From germline, CDR1 is PRHDT and CDR2 FYEKMQ (reference sequence). CDR3 size: 14 residues. CDR3 loop: CASSSIQGNAEAFF. DNA for the CDR3: TGTGCCAGCAGCTCGATACAGGGGAACGCTGAAGCTTTCTTT. The variable domain in full, with the rest retrieved from reference TRBV13 and TRBJ1-1, is AAGVIQSPRHLIKEKRETATLKCYPIPRHDTVYWYQQGPGQDPQFLISFYEKMQSDKGSIPDRFSAQQFSDYHSELNMSSLELGDSALYFCASSSIQGNAEAFFGQGTRLTVV.

This clone was seen only once. The J gene is TRBJ1-1, the V gene TRBV9, with D possibly TRBD1 on 5 matching bases. Trimming took off 3 bases at V and 0 bases at J, with 12 bases between the two ends. This CDR3 has 15 amino acids. The germline CDR1 and CDR2 sequences are SGDLS and YYNGEE. The CDR3 reads CASSALDIMNTEAFF. CDR3 nucleotide sequence: TGTGCCAGCAGCGCCTTGGACATCATGAACACTGAAGCTTTCTTT.

In DNA form, the CDR3 reads TGTGCCAGCAGCCAAGGAGGGGGCCAGACCTACAATGAGCAGTTCTTC. Protein product: CASSQGGGQTYNEQFF. The chain is built from TRBV3-1 (or the pseudogene TRBV3-2) and TRBJ2-1; 7 nucleotides agree with TRBD1. Trimming removed 1 base from V and 2 bases from J; junction bases left unmatched: 5. The CDR3 has 16 amino acids. Germline CDR1 and CDR2: LGHDT and YNNKEL (reference sequence).

CDR3 sequence: CASTSGTSRGDEQFF. CDR3 bases: TGTGCCAGCACCTCAGGGACTAGCCGGGGCGATGAGCAGTTCTTC. V is TRBV6-5 and J is TRBJ2-1, with 9 positions matching TRBD2. Per germline, CDR1 MNHEY and CDR2 SVGAGI. J lost 8 bases, V lost 7 bases, and 12 bases had no gene match. The CDR3 extends over 15 amino acids.